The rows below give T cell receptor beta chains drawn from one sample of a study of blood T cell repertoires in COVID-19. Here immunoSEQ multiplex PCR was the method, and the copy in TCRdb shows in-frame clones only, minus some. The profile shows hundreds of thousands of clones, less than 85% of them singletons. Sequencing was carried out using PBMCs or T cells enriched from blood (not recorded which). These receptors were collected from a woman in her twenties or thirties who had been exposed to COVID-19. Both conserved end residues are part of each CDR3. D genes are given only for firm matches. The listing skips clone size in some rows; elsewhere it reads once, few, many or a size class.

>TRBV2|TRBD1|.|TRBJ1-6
CASSATGFNSPLHF
TGTGCCAGCAGTGCGACAGGGTTTAATTCACCCCTCCACTTT
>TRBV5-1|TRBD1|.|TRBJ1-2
CASSSSTGGLDGYTF
TGCGCCAGCAGCTCCTCCACAGGGGGCTTAGATGGCTACACCTTC
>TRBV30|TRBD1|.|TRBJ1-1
CAYCGTGIGNTEAFF
TGTGCCTACTGTGGGACAGGGATAGGGAACACTGAAGCTTTCTTT
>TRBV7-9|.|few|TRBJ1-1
CASSLVMGGGTEAFF
TGTGCCAGCAGCTTAGTGATGGGAGGGGGCACTGAAGCTTTCTTT
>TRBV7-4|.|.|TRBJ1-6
CASSRVYSYNSPLHF
TGTGCCAGCAGCCGAGTATACTCCTATAATTCACCCCTCCACTTT
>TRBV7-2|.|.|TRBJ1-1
CASSSIQGVGEAFF
TGTGCCAGCAGCTCAATACAGGGAGTAGGGGAAGCTTTCTTT
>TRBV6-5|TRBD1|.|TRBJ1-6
CASRTGEIGSPLHF
TGTGCCAGCAGGACAGGGGAAATAGGTTCACCCCTCCACTTT
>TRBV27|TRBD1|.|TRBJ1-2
CASSSRQGAGGYTF
TGTGCCAGCAGTAGTCGACAGGGGGCGGGTGGCTACACCTTC
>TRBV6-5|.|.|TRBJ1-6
CASSYSTGNLNSPLHF
TGTGCCAGCAGTTACTCGACCGGGAACCTTAATTCACCCCTCCACTTT
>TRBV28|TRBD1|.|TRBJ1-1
CASKLMWSGGMNTEAFF
TGTGCCAGCAAGCTCATGTGGTCAGGGGGCATGAACACTGAAGCTTTCTTT
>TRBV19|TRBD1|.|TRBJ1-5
CASSMGTGRQPQHF
TGTGCCAGTAGTATGGGGACAGGGCGTCAGCCCCAGCATTTT
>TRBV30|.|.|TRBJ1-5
CAWSDGLNSNQPQHF
TGTGCCTGGAGTGACGGACTGAATAGCAATCAGCCCCAGCATTTT
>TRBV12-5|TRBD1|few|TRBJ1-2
CASGRQGLFPNYGYTF
TGTGCTAGTGGTCGACAGGGGTTGTTCCCTAACTATGGCTACACCTTC
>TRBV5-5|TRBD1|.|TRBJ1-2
CASTPLVQGDRYGYTF
TGTGCCAGCACCCCGCTTGTGCAGGGGGATCGGTATGGCTACACCTTC
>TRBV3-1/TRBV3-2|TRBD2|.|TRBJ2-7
CASSRGTSGLSYEQYF
TGTGCCAGCAGCCGGGGAACTAGCGGTCTTTCCTACGAGCAGTACTTC
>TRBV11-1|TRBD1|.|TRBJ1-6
CASSLGGQQNSPLHF
TGTGCCAGCAGCTTAGGGGGACAGCAGAATTCACCCCTCCACTTT
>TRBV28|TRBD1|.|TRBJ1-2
CASSVIQGGYTF
TGTGCCAGCAGTGTAATACAGGGGGGCTACACCTTC
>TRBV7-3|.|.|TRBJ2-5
CASSSTSGETQYF
TGTGCCAGCAGCTCGACTAGTGGGGAGACCCAGTACTTC
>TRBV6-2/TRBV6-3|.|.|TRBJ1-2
CASSYRRSGPNYGYTF
TGTGCCAGCAGTTACCGAAGGAGCGGCCCTAACTATGGCTACACCTTC
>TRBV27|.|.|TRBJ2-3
CASSLYRFFTDTQYF
TGTGCCAGCAGTTTATACAGGTTTTTCACAGATACGCAGTATTTT
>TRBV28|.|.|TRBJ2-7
CASSSNTRIYEQYF
TGTGCCAGCAGTTCGAACACCCGAATCTACGAGCAGTACTTC
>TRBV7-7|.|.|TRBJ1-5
CASSLDSNQPQHF
TGTGCTAGCAGCCTGGACTCTAATCAGCCCCAGCATTTT
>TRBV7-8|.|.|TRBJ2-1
CASSLKDYYNEQFF
TGTGCCAGCAGCTTAAAGGACTACTACAATGAGCAGTTCTTC
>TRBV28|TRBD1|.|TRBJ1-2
CASSDYRGRVSYGYTF
TGTGCCAGCAGTGACTACAGGGGGCGCGTGTCCTATGGCTACACCTTC
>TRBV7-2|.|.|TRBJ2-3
CASSLGLSTDTQYF
TGTGCCAGCAGCTTAGGACTCAGCACAGATACGCAGTATTTT
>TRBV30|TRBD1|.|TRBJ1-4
CAWSPGQGAEKLFF
TGTGCCTGGAGCCCGGGACAGGGGGCTGAAAAACTGTTTTTT
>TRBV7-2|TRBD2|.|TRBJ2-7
CASSRTSGAYEQYF
TGTGCCAGCAGCCGGACTAGCGGGGCCTACGAGCAGTACTTC
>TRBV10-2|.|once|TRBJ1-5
CASSPPIEGQPQHF
TGCGCCAGCTCACCCCCTATAGAGGGTCAGCCCCAGCATTTT
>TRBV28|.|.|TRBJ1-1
CASSGMGINTEAFF
TGTGCCAGCAGTGGAATGGGCATTAACACTGAAGCTTTCTTT
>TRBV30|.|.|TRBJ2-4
CAWSEEGKNIQYF
TGTGCCTGGAGCGAGGAGGGCAAAAACATTCAGTACTTC
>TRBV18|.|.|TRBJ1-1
CASSRGGADRNAEAFF
TGTGCCAGCTCACGGGGTGGGGCAGACCGAAATGCTGAAGCTTTCTTT
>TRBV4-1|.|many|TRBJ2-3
CASSQSPLVATDTQYF
TGCGCCAGCAGCCAGTCCCCTTTAGTAGCCACAGATACGCAGTATTTT
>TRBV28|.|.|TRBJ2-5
CASSQPPRETKETQYF
TGTGCCAGCAGTCAACCCCCCAGGGAAACTAAAGAGACCCAGTACTTC
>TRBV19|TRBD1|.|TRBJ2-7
CASEQGGTYEQYF
TGTGCCAGTGAACAGGGGGGAACCTACGAGCAGTACTTC
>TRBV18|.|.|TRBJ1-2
CASSPERETGYTF
TGTGCCAGCTCCCCAGAGAGGGAAACGGGCTACACCTTC
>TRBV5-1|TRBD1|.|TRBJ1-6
CASSISGTDSPLHF
TGCGCCAGCAGCATAAGTGGGACAGATTCACCCCTCCACTTT
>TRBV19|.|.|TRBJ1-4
CASSISSVNNEKLFF
TGTGCCAGTAGTATTTCGTCAGTTAATAATGAAAAACTGTTTTTT
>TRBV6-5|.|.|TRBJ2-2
CASRRDTGELFF
TGTGCCAGCAGGAGGGACACCGGGGAGCTGTTTTTT
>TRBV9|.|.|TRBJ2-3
CASSVDGGLLDTQYF
TGTGCCAGCAGCGTAGATGGGGGCCTTCTCGATACGCAGTATTTT
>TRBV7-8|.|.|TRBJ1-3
CASSGRRGGGNTIYF
TGTGCCAGCAGTGGTAGAAGGGGTGGTGGAAACACCATATATTTT
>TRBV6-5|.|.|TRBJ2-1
CASSYGSTAYNEQFF
TGTGCCAGCAGTTACGGTAGTACAGCCTACAATGAGCAGTTCTTC
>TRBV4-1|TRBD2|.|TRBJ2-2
CASSHQILAGGNTGELFF
TGCGCCAGCAGCCACCAGATTCTAGCGGGGGGGAACACCGGGGAGCTGTTTTTT
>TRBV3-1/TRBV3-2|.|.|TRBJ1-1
CASSQGLMTGTEAFF
TGTGCCAGCAGCCAAGGGCTGATGACAGGTACTGAAGCTTTCTTT
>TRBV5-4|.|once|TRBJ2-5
CASSLKAETQETQYF
TGTGCCAGCAGCTTGAAAGCGGAAACCCAAGAGACCCAGTACTTC
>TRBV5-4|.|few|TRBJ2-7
CASSEIGVGEQYF
TGTGCCAGCAGCGAAATCGGGGTGGGTGAGCAGTACTTC
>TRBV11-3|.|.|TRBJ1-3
CASSLEGGGNTIYF
TGTGCCAGCAGCCTCGAGGGTGGGGGAAACACCATATATTTT
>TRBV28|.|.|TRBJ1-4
CASNSRRGGEKLFF
TGTGCCAGCAACTCGAGGAGGGGTGGAGAAAAACTGTTTTTT
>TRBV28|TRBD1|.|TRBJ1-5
CASSRSGTDNQPQHF
TGTGCCAGCAGCCGTAGCGGGACAGACAATCAGCCCCAGCATTTT
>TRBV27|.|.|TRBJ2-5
CASSLSGLTQETQYF
TGTGCCAGCAGTTTATCAGGACTGACACAAGAGACCCAGTACTTC
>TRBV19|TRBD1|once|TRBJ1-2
CASSKGQGGIYGYTF
TGTGCCAGTAGTAAGGGACAGGGTGGCATCTATGGCTACACCTTC
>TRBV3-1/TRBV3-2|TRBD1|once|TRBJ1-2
CASSAVTGQGFVDGYTF
TGTGCCAGCAGCGCCGTTACGGGACAGGGATTCGTTGATGGCTACACCTTC
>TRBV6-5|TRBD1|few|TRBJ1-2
CASSYSDREPRGYTF
TGTGCCAGCAGTTACTCGGACAGGGAGCCTCGGGGCTACACCTTC
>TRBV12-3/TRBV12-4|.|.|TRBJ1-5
CASSIGGPQHF
TGTGCCAGCAGTATCGGAGGGCCCCAGCATTTT
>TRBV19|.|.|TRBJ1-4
CASTGGGKLFF
TGTGCCAGTACTGGGGGGGGAAAACTGTTTTTT
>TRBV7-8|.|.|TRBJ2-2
CASSLARTRAGELFF
TGTGCCAGCAGCTTAGCACGGACAAGAGCCGGGGAGCTGTTTTTT